What follows are 32 T cell receptor beta chains derived from one specimen sequenced in a study of cytomegalovirus exposure and HLA in healthy donors. The PCR used 60 Vbeta and 13 Jbeta primers. The method was immunoSEQ multiplex PCR; TCRdb's version includes in-frame clones alone and lacks a portion of them. The repertoire holds 60,000 to 75,000 clones, with approximately 79% as singletons. Material: PBMCs. The origin of the receptors is a woman in her twenties or thirties in good health and CMV-seronegative.

In DNA, the CDR3 is TGTGCCAGCAGCTTAGCCCCAGCGGGAACCTACGAGCAGTACGTC. Translating it yields CASSLAPAGTYEQYV. The genes are TRBV7-2 and TRBJ2-7; TRBD2 aligns across 7 bases. With 0 bases clipped from V and 2 bases from J, the junction kept 4 bases outside the gene matches. CDR3 length: 15 residues. The V gene's germline CDR1 is SGHTA and CDR2 FQGNSA.

This sequence joins TRBV4-3 and TRBJ2-3; D is undetermined. The V gene's germline CDR1 is LGHNA and CDR2 YSLEER. The CDR3 runs 16 residues. With 0 bases removed from V and 2 bases from J, the gap between germline ends came to 12 bases. The CDR3 nucleotides are TGCGCCAGCAGCCAAGATCAGGCCTATTCCACAGATACGCAGTATTTT. Amino acids: CASSQDQAYSTDTQYF.

CDR3 sequence reads: CASSFRDRSGYTF. CDR3 nucleotides: TGTGCCAGCAGTTTTCGGGACAGGAGCGGCTACACCTTC. The chain recombines TRBV6-5 with TRBJ1-2; 8 positions agree with TRBD1. V was pared by 4 bases and J by 8 bases, with 6 bases of the junction left unmatched. Germline V lookup: CDR1 MNHEY, CDR2 SVGAGI. CDR3 length: 13 residues.

This chain's CDR3 is CASSYSGSGANVLTF. CDR3 sequence (DNA): TGTGCCAGCAGCTATAGCGGATCTGGGGCCAACGTCCTGACTTTC. The chain combines TRBV27 with TRBJ2-6, with a possible D match to TRBD2 (6 bases). The CDR3 is 15 residues long. Trimming left V 6 bases short and J 1 base short, with 10 bases between. From germline, CDR1 is MNHEY and CDR2 SMNVEV (reference sequence).

This clone was detected only a few times. The chain employs TRBV5-1 and TRBJ2-2; 8 nucleotides align to TRBD1. Trimming at V came to 4 bases and at J to 3 bases, leaving 8 bases not matched to a gene. The CDR3 is 16 amino acids. The germline V gene encodes CDR1 SGHRS and CDR2 YFSETQ. CDR3 loop: CASSLTGAVDTGELFF. CDR3 nucleotides: TGCGCCAGCAGCCTGACAGGGGCGGTTGACACCGGGGAGCTGTTTTTT.

The chain uses TRBV30 and TRBJ2-7; 11 bases line up with TRBD1. Germline V gives CDR1 GTSNPN, CDR2 SVGIG (reference sequence). The trim removed 1 base at V and 7 bases at J, leaving 6 bases unmatched. This CDR3 contains 14 residues. The CDR3 coding sequence is TGTGCCTGGAGTGGGGACAGGGGGGGCCTGGAGCAGTACTTC. It codes for CAWSGDRGGLEQYF.

Only a few counts were recorded for this clone. The rearrangement uses TRBV5-4 and TRBJ1-1; tentatively, D is TRBD1 (6 bases). The CDR3 is 14 amino acids. V was clipped by 5 bases and J by 4 bases, with 15 bases between them. Germline V gives CDR1 SGHNT, CDR2 YYREEE (reference sequence). CDR3 loop: CASRSGTSFTEAFF. The DNA for the CDR3 is TGTGCCAGCAGATCCGGGACATCTTTCACTGAAGCTTTCTTT.

The genes are TRBV5-1 and TRBJ2-3; TRBD1 agrees at 9 bases. CDR1 is SGHRS and CDR2 is YFSETQ in the germline V gene. The CDR3 contains 16 residues. V shed 0 bases, J shed 4 bases, and the junction held 6 bases outside the gene matches. The CDR3 loop is CASSLELGQGSDTQYF. Written as DNA, the CDR3 is TGCGCCAGCAGCTTGGAATTGGGACAGGGATCAGATACGCAGTATTTT.

This rearrangement joins TRBV6-1 to TRBJ2-3, with 7 bases aligning to TRBD1. The germline V gene has CDR1 MNHNS and CDR2 SASEGT. There are 17 residues in the CDR3. V shed 2 bases and J 4 bases; nucleotides not matched to a gene: 12. The CDR3: CASSEYWGTEVADTQYF. CDR3 bases: TGTGCCAGCAGTGAATATTGGGGGACAGAGGTCGCAGATACGCAGTATTTT.

This rearrangement joins TRBV28 to TRBJ2-7, with 12 bases aligning to TRBD1. The germline V gene has CDR1 MDHEN and CDR2 SYDVKM. The V and J ends lost 8 bases and 3 bases, in that order; junction bases with no gene match: 11. The length of the CDR3 is 16 residues. In DNA form, the CDR3 reads TGTGCCAGCCAGACTGAGGGGACAGGGGGCAGCTACGAGCAGTACTTC. Its protein is CASQTEGTGGSYEQYF.

The gene calls are TRBV7-2 and TRBJ1-2; the D is unclear. The CDR3 sequence is 14 residues long. The germline V and J ends were trimmed by 4 bases and 0 bases, with 9 bases remaining between them. Per germline, CDR1 SGHTA and CDR2 FQGNSA. Here the CDR3 DNA reads TGTGCCAGCAGCTCAAACAGATCTAACTATGGCTACACCTTC. It is translated as CASSSNRSNYGYTF.

V usage is TRBV29-1 and J usage is TRBJ1-2; D uncertain. The germline V gene has CDR1 SQVTM and CDR2 ANQGSEA. V was cut by 7 bases and J by 4 bases, with 16 bases left in between. The CDR3 is 13 residues long. The CDR3 DNA reads as TGCAGCGCCCGGTCCTTTGGGAGCTATGGCTACACCTTC. Protein: CSARSFGSYGYTF.

The chain recombines TRBV7-2 with TRBJ2-1; the match to TRBD2 covers 7 bases. This CDR3 region has 15 residues. CDR1 SGHTA and CDR2 FQGNSA come from the germline V gene. The V and J ends lost 5 bases and 4 bases, in that order; junction bases with no gene match: 8. The CDR3 here is CASSAVASGYNEQFF. Written as DNA, the CDR3 is TGTGCCAGCAGCGCGGTGGCTAGCGGTTACAATGAGCAGTTCTTC.

The chain joins TRBV19 to TRBJ1-2; no reliable D call. CDR3 length: 13 residues. Germline V gene sequence: CDR1 LNHDA, CDR2 SQIVND (reference sequence). With 7 bases removed from V and 4 bases from J, the gap between germline ends came to 13 bases. The CDR3 coding sequence is TGTGCCAGTATGGGTGACGGAGTCTATGGCTACACCTTC. This encodes CASMGDGVYGYTF.

The V and J genes are TRBV9 and TRBJ2-1; D is possibly TRBD1 (5 bases). CDR1 is SGDLS and CDR2 is YYNGEE in the germline V gene. V dropped 0 bases and J dropped 8 bases, with 18 bases sitting between them. The CDR3 contains 16 residues. The CDR3 loop reads CASSVDVTGTVDEQFF. The DNA for the CDR3 is TGTGCCAGCAGCGTAGACGTAACAGGAACAGTGGATGAGCAGTTCTTC.

The rearrangement uses TRBV7-2 and TRBJ2-7, with TRBD1 matching 9 bases. J was trimmed by 3 bases and V by 3 bases; bases with no gene match: 9. The germline V gene has CDR1 SGHTA and CDR2 FQGNSA. This CDR3 spans 16 amino acids. The CDR3 loop is CASSFTGQGFLYEQYF. As DNA, the CDR3 is TGTGCCAGCAGCTTTACGGGACAGGGTTTTCTCTACGAGCAGTACTTC.

The V gene is TRBV13, the J gene TRBJ2-7; weak D call: TRBD1 (6 bases). V shed 0 bases and J shed 2 bases, with 14 bases lying between them. Germline values: CDR1 PRHDT, CDR2 FYEKMQ (reference sequence). CDR3 length: 16 residues. CDR3 in amino acids: CASSLGDWGLPYEQYF. The CDR3 coding sequence is TGTGCCAGCAGCTTAGGTGATTGGGGGCTCCCCTACGAGCAGTACTTC. The full variable domain, in which reference TRBV13 and TRBJ2-7 provide the parts outside the CDR3, is AAGVIQSPRHLIKEKRETATLKCYPIPRHDTVYWYQQGPGQDPQFLISFYEKMQSDKGSIPDRFSAQQFSDYHSELNMSSLELGDSALYFCASSLGDWGLPYEQYFGPGTRLTVT.

The rearrangement links TRBV7-8 to TRBJ2-1, with D possibly matching TRBD2 (6 bases). Trimming cost V 5 bases and J 0 bases, with 17 bases left between them. This CDR3 spans 17 amino acids. In germline, CDR1 is SGHVS, CDR2 FQNEAQ. The CDR3 DNA reads as TGTGCCAGCAGCAAAGGCGGCCGGGACTTCTCCTACAATGAGCAGTTCTTC. Protein product: CASSKGGRDFSYNEQFF.

This rearrangement joins TRBV29-1 to TRBJ2-1; 10 bases map to TRBD2. The CDR3 spans 12 residues. Trimming cost V 7 bases and J 7 bases; bases outside gene matches: 4. The germline V gene encodes CDR1 SQVTM and CDR2 ANQGSEA. The CDR3 nucleotides read TGCAGCGCTAGCGGGAGTGCGAATGAGCAGTTCTTC. It codes for CSASGSANEQFF.

V usage is TRBV18 and J usage is TRBJ2-2; TRBD2 aligns across 11 bases. The CDR3 totals 17 residues. Trimming at V came to 2 bases and at J to 4 bases, leaving 6 bases not matched to a gene. Germline CDR1 is KGHSH and CDR2 is LQKENI. As DNA, the CDR3 is TGTGCCAGCTCACCAGGGACTAGCGGAGTGGGCACCGGGGAGCTGTTTTTT. Its protein is CASSPGTSGVGTGELFF.

The DNA of the CDR3 is TGCGCCAGCGGAAGGGGTGATTCACCCCTCCACTTT. It codes for CASGRGDSPLHF. The genes are TRBV23-1 and TRBJ1-6, with a possible D match to TRBD1 (5 bases). TRBV23-1 is an ORF, and what it does is uncertain. With 8 bases removed from V and 8 bases from J, the gap between germline ends came to 10 bases. This CDR3 contains 12 residues.

The rearrangement joins TRBV28 to TRBJ1-2; possible D gene TRBD1, 6 bases. Trimming removed 2 bases from V and 6 bases from J, with 10 bases in between. The CDR3 is made up of 13 amino acids. Per germline, CDR1 MDHEN and CDR2 SYDVKM. The DNA of the CDR3 is TGTGCCAGCAGTTTACAGGGGATCAATGGCTACACCTTC. It is translated as CASSLQGINGYTF.

The rearrangement joins TRBV5-4 to TRBJ2-1; 12 bases are shared with TRBD2. Unmatched junction bases numbered 9, after V lost 5 bases and J lost 9 bases. The CDR3 is made up of 15 amino acids. Germline-derived CDR1 and CDR2 are SGHNT and YYREEE (reference sequence). This chain's CDR3 is CASSFTSGGMGEQFF. The CDR3 DNA reads TGTGCCAGCAGTTTTACTAGCGGGGGGATGGGTGAGCAGTTCTTC.

This chain joins TRBV29-1 and TRBJ1-1, with 8 bases lining up with TRBD1. From germline, CDR1 is SQVTM and CDR2 ANQGSEA. This CDR3 comprises 14 residues. Trimming cost V 4 bases and J 3 bases; bases outside gene matches: 7. The CDR3 DNA is TGCAGCGTTGTCCGGGACAGGAGCGACACTGAAGCTTTCTTT. It is translated as CSVVRDRSDTEAFF. Filled out from reference TRBV29-1 and TRBJ1-1, the complete variable domain reads SAVISQKPSRDICQRGTSLTIQCQVDSQVTMMFWYRQQPGQSLTLIATANQGSEATYESGFVIDKFPISRPNLTFSTLTVSNMSPEDSSIYLCSVVRDRSDTEAFFGQGTRLTVV.

The rearrangement uses TRBV6-6 and TRBJ1-1; 7 bases fit TRBD1. The V gene end was trimmed by 7 bases and the J gene end by 6 bases; junction bases not matched to a gene: 11. The CDR3 totals 14 residues. Germline V gene sequence: CDR1 MNHNY, CDR2 SVGAGI (reference sequence). The CDR3 DNA follows: TGTGCCAGCATCCCTTGGAGACAGGGTTCTGAAGCTTTCTTT. Protein product: CASIPWRQGSEAFF.

On this clone: The sample has other DNA sequences that encode this CDR3 too. This chain joins TRBV9 and TRBJ2-3, with unresolved D. The CDR3 is made up of 13 amino acids. Per germline, CDR1 SGDLS and CDR2 YYNGEE. Trimming shortened V by 4 bases and J by 4 bases, and 10 bases separated the two germline ends. The CDR3 sequence: CASSPQVSDTQYF. The CDR3, as DNA: TGTGCCAGCAGCCCTCAGGTCTCAGATACGCAGTATTTT.

V usage is TRBV6-5 and J usage is TRBJ1-1, with D perhaps TRBD1 (5 bases). Trimming stripped 6 bases from V and 10 bases from J, with 15 bases between. This CDR3 is 12 amino acids long. CDR1 is MNHEY and CDR2 is SVGAGI in the germline V gene. The CDR3 DNA sequence: TGTGCCAGCAGCCGCTTTCGGGGGGGAGCTTTCTTT. It encodes CASSRFRGGAFF.

The CDR3 here is CASSLGQIGYTF. The CDR3 DNA follows: TGTGCCAGCAGTTTAGGGCAAATCGGCTACACCTTC. The rearrangement uses TRBV28 and TRBJ1-2, with unresolved D. Per germline, CDR1 MDHEN and CDR2 SYDVKM. The germline V and J ends were trimmed by 2 bases and 8 bases, with 9 bases remaining between them. CDR3 length equals 12 residues.

The gene calls are TRBV5-8 and TRBJ1-2; a weak D match, TRBD1 (5 bases). The V gene lost 1 base and the J gene lost 8 bases, with 15 bases spanning the gap. CDR1 and CDR2 (germline): SGHTS, YDEGEE. The CDR3 extends over 14 amino acids. CDR3 sequence (DNA): TGTGCCAGCAGCTTGTCTTCAGGGCCCTGGGGCTACACCTTC. Amino acids: CASSLSSGPWGYTF.

This chain's CDR3 is CASSKLAGGPGETQYF. The DNA of the CDR3 is TGTGCCAGCAGCAAATTAGCGGGAGGGCCGGGAGAGACCCAGTACTTC. V and J are TRBV11-3 and TRBJ2-5; the match to TRBD2 covers 11 bases. Germline values: CDR1 SGHNT, CDR2 YENEEA. Trimming removed 5 bases from V and 4 bases from J; junction bases left unmatched: 9. The CDR3 runs 16 residues.

The genes are TRBV5-1 and TRBJ2-1, with 10 nucleotides matching TRBD2. The J segment lost 8 bases and the V segment lost 1 base, leaving 12 bases of the junction unmatched. The CDR3 length is 17 residues. Germline V lookup: CDR1 SGHRS, CDR2 YFSETQ. CDR3 sequence: CASSLTKLAGPGHEQFF. Written as DNA, the CDR3 is TGCGCCAGCAGCTTGACTAAACTAGCGGGACCCGGCCATGAGCAGTTCTTC.

The DNA for the CDR3 is TGTGCCAGCACCATACCCGGGGGGCCAACAGATACGCAGTATTTT. This sequence encodes CASTIPGGPTDTQYF. The chain has TRBV7-9 and TRBJ2-3; tentative D call: TRBD2 (7 bases). The V gene lost 7 bases and the J gene lost 3 bases, with 17 bases spanning the gap. The germline gives CDR1 SEHNR, CDR2 FQNEAQ (reference sequence). This CDR3 spans 15 amino acids. Full variable domain (outside the CDR3, taken from reference TRBV7-9 and TRBJ2-3): DTGVSQNPRHKITKRGQNVTFRCDPISEHNRLYWYRQTLGQGPEFLTYFQNEAQLEKSRLLSDRFSAERPKGSFSTLEIQRTEQGDSAMYLCASTIPGGPTDTQYFGPGTRLTVL.